This TCR beta chain was sequenced in a study of cytomegalovirus exposure and HLA in healthy donors. As regards this clone: No antigen is known for it.

Primers for the PCR totalled 60 Vbeta and 13 Jbeta. Produced via immunoSEQ multiplex PCR; TCRdb's table is partial and in-frame only. Of about 93,000 clones detected, approximately 81% appear once; the ten largest clones hold under 4%. Study-level findings and limits: Across donors, most TCRs were seen rarely, yet some public ones were widespread. A later analysis by the authors found several of the most significant clusters apparently linked to common viral pathogens.

Germline CDR1 and CDR2: MNHEY and SMNVEV (reference sequence). The CDR3 is 17 amino acids. V gave up 1 base and J gave up 1 base, with 15 bases separating them. Material for sequencing was PBMCs. The chain couples TRBV27 to TRBJ2-3; D is possibly TRBD1 (7 bases). This receptor was taken from a woman aged 40-49 years in good health and CMV-seronegative. CDR3 DNA: TGTGCCAGCAGTTTATTCAGAGGGGGCGGGGGCACAGATACGCAGTATTTT. Translated, it gives CASSLFRGGGGTDTQYF.